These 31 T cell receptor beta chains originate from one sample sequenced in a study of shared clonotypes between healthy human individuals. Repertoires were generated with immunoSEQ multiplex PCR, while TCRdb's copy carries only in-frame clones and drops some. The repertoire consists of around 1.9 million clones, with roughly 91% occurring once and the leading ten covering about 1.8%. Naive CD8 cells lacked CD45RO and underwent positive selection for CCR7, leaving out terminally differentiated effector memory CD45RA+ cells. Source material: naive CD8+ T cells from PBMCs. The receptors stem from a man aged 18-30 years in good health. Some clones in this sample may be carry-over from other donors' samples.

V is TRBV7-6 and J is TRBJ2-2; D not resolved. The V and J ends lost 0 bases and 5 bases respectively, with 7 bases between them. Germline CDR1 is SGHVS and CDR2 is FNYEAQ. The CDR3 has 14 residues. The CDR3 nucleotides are TGTGCCAGCAGCTTAGCGGTGGGGACCGGGGAGCTGTTTTTT. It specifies CASSLAVGTGELFF.

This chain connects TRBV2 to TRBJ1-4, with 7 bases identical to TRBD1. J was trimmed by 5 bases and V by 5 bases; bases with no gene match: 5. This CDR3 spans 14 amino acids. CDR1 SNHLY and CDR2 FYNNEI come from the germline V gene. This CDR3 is CASSPGQRNEKLFF. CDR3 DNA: TGTGCCAGCAGTCCGGGACAGAGAAATGAAAAACTGTTTTTT. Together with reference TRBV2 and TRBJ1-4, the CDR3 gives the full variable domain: EPEVTQTPSHQVTQMGQEVILRCVPISNHLYFYWYRQILGQKVEFLVSFYNNEISEKSEIFDDQFSVERPDGSNFTLKIRSTKLEDSAMYFCASSPGQRNEKLFFGSGTQLSVL.

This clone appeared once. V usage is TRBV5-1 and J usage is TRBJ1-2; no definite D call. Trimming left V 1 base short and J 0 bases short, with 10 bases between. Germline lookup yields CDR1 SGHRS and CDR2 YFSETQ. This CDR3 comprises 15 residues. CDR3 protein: CASSLMARTNYGYTF. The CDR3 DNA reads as TGCGCCAGCAGCTTGATGGCCAGAACTAACTATGGCTACACCTTC.

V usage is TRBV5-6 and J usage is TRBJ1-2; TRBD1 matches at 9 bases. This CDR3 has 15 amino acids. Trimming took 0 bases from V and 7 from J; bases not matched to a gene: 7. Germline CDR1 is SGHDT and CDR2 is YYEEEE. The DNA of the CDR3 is TGTGCCAGCAGCTTGGGACAGGGGGGTATGAGTGGCTACACCTTC. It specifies CASSLGQGGMSGYTF. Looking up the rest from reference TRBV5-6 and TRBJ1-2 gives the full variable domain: DAGVTQSPTHLIKTRGQQVTLRCSPKSGHDTVSWYQQALGQGPQFIFQYYEEEERQRGNFPDRFSGHQFPNYSSELNVNALLLGDSALYLCASSLGQGGMSGYTFGSGTRLTVV.

The DNA for the CDR3 is TGTGCCAGTAGTATAGAGACCCGGGGGGAAGAGACCCAGTACTTC. Translating it yields CASSIETRGEETQYF. The chain links TRBV19 to TRBJ2-5; TRBD2 aligns across 7 bases. V dropped 0 bases and J dropped 3; count of bases not matched to a gene: 4. CDR3 length equals 15 residues. From germline, CDR1 is LNHDA and CDR2 SQIVND (reference sequence).

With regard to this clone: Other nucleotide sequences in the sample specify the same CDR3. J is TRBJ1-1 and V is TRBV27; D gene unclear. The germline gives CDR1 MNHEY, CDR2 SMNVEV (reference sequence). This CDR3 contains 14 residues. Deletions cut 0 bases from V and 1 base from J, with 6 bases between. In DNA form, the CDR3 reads TGTGCCAGCAGTTTATCAACGGGGAACACTGAAGCTTTCTTT. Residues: CASSLSTGNTEAFF.

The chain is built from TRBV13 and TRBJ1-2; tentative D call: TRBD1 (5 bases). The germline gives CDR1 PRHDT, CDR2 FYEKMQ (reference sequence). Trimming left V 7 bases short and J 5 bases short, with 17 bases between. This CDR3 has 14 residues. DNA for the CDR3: TGTGCCAGCACTAGGGACTCTTCAGGGTATGGCTACACCTTC. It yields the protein CASTRDSSGYGYTF.

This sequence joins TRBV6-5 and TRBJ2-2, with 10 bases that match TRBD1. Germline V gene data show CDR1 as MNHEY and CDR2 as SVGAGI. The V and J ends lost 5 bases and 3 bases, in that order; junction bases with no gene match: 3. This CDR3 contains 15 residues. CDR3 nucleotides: TGTGCCAGCAGTCCGGACAGGGGGGACACCGGGGAGCTGTTTTTT. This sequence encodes CASSPDRGDTGELFF.

The CDR3 here is CASSRGANYGYTF. CDR3 nucleotide sequence: TGTGCCAGCAGTCGGGGGGCAAACTATGGCTACACCTTC. The gene calls are TRBV27 and TRBJ1-2; a possible D gene is TRBD1 (6 bases). Trimming shortened V by 5 bases and J by 2 bases, and 9 bases separated the two germline ends. The CDR3 sequence is 13 residues long. Germline V gives CDR1 MNHEY, CDR2 SMNVEV (reference sequence).

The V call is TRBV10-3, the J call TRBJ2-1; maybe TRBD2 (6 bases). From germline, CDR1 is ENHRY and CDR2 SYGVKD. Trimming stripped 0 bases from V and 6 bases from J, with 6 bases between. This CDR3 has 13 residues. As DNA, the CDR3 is TGTGCCATCAGTGAGTCGGGGGGCAATGAGCAGTTCTTC. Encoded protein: CAISESGGNEQFF.

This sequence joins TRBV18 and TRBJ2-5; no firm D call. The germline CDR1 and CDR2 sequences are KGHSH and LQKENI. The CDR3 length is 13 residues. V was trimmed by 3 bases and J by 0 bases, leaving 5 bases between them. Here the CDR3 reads CASSPGYQETQYF. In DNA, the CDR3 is TGTGCCAGCTCACCGGGATACCAAGAGACCCAGTACTTC.

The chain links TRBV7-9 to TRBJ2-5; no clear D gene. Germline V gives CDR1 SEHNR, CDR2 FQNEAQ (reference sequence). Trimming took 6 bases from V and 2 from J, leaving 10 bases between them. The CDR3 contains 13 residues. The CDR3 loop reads CASRAPLQETQYF. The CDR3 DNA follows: TGTGCCAGCAGAGCTCCTTTGCAAGAGACCCAGTACTTC.

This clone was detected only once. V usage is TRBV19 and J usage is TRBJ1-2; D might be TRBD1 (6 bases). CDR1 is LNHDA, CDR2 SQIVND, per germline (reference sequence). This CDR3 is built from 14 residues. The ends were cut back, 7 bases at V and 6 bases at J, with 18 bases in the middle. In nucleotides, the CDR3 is TGTGCCAGTAAATTTTTTGGGGGCGATGATGGCTACACCTTC. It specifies CASKFFGGDDGYTF. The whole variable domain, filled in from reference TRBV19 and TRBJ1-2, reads DGGITQSPKYLFRKEGQNVTLSCEQNLNHDAMYWYRQDPGQGLRLIYYSQIVNDFQKGDIAEGYSVSREKKESFPLTVTSAQKNPTAFYLCASKFFGGDDGYTFGSGTRLTVV.

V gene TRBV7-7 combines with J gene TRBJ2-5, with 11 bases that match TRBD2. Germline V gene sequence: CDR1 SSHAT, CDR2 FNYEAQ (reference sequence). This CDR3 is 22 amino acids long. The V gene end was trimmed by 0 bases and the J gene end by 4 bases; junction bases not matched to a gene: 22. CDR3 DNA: TGTGCCAGCAGCTTAGCATTATATTTAGGGCTAGCGGGAGGAGGATCGGGAGAGACCCAGTACTTC. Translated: CASSLALYLGLAGGGSGETQYF. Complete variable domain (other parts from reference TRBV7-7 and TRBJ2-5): GAGVSQSPRYKVTKRGQDVTLRCDPISSHATLYWYQQALGQGPEFLTYFNYEAQPDKSGLPSDRFSAERPEGSISTLTIQRTEQRDSAMYRCASSLALYLGLAGGGSGETQYFGPGTRLLVL.

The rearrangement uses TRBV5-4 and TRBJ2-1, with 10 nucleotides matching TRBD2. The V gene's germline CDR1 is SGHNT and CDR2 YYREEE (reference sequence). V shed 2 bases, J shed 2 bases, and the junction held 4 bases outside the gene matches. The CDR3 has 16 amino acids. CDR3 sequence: CASSFLAGVPYNEQFF. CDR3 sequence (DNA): TGTGCCAGCAGCTTTCTAGCGGGAGTACCCTACAATGAGCAGTTCTTC.

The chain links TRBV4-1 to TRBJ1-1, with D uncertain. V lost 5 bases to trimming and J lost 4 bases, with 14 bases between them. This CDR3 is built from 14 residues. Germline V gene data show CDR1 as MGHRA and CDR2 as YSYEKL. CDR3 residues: CASSTRGEGTEAFF. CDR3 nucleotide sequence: TGCGCCAGCAGCACGCGCGGGGAGGGCACTGAAGCTTTCTTT.

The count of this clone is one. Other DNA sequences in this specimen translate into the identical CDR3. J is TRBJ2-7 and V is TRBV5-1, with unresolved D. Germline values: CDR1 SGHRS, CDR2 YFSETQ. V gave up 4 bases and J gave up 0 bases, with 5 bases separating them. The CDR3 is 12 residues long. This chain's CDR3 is CASSPSSYEQYF. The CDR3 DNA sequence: TGCGCCAGCAGCCCTTCCTCCTACGAGCAGTACTTC.

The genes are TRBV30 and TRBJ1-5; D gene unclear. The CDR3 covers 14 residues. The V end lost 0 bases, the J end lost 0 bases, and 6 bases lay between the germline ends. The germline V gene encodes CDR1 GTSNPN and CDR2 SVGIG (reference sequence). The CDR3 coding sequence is TGTGCCTGGAGTGTCCAATATAGCAATCAGCCCCAGCATTTT. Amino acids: CAWSVQYSNQPQHF.

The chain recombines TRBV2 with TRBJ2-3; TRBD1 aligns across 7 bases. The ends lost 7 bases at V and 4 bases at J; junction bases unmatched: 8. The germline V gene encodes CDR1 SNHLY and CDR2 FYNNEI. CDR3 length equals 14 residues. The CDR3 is CASIGTDAPDTQYF. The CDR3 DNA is TGTGCCAGCATAGGGACAGACGCACCAGATACGCAGTATTTT.

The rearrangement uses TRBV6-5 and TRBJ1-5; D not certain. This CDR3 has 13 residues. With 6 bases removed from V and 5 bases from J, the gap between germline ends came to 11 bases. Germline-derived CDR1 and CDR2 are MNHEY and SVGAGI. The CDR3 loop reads CASSSDWDQPQHF. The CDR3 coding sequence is TGTGCCAGCAGCTCGGACTGGGATCAGCCCCAGCATTTT.

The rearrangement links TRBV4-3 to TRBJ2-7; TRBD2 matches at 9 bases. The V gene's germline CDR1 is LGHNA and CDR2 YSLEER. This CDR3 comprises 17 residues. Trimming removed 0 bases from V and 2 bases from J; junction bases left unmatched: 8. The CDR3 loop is CASSQDITSGFPYEQYF. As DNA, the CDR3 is TGCGCCAGCAGCCAAGATATCACTAGCGGGTTTCCCTACGAGCAGTACTTC.

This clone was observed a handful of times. CDR3 coding DNA: TGCAGCGTTGTTCTCCGGACTGAAGCTTTCTTT. Amino acid sequence: CSVVLRTEAFF. The chain is built from TRBV29-1 and TRBJ1-1; no clear D gene. Trimming cost V 4 bases and J 5 bases, with 8 bases left between them. This CDR3 contains 11 residues. Looked up from germline, CDR1 is SQVTM and CDR2 is ANQGSEA.

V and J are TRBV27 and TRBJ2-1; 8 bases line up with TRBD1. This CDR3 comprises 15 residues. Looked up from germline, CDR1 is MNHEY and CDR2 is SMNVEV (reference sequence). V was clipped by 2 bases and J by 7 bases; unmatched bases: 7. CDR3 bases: TGTGCCAGCAGTTTAATGGCAGGGGGCCAGAATGAGCAGTTCTTC. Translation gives CASSLMAGGQNEQFF.

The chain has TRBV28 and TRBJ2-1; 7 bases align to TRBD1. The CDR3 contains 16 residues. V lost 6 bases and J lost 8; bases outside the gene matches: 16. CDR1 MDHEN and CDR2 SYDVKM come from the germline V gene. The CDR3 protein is CASSSLTGWKLYEQFF. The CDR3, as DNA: TGTGCCAGCAGCAGTTTGACAGGGTGGAAACTTTATGAGCAGTTCTTC. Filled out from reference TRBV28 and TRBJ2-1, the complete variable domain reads DVKVTQSSRYLVKRTGEKVFLECVQDMDHENMFWYRQDPGLGLRLIYFSYDVKMKEKGDIPEGYSVSREKKERFSLILESASTNQTSMYLCASSSLTGWKLYEQFFGPGTRLTVL.

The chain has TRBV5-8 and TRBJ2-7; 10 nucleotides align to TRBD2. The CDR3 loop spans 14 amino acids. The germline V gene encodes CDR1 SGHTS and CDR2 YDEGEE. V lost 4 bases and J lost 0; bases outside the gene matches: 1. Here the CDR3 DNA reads TGTGCCAGCAGCCCTAGCGGGAGCTCCTACGAGCAGTACTTC. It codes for CASSPSGSSYEQYF.

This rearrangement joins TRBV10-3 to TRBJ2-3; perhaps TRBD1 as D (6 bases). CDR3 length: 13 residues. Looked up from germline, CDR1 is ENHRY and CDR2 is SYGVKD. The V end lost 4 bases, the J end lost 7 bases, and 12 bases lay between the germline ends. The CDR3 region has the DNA TGTGCCATCAGTGGAGGGGACACCTATACGCAGTATTTT. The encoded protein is CAISGGDTYTQYF.

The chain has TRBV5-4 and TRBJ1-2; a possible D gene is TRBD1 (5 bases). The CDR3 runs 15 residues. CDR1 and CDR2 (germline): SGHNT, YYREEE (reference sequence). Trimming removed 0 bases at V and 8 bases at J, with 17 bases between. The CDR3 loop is CASSLGLGGRDGYTF. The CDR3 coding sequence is TGTGCCAGCAGCTTGGGGTTAGGAGGGAGGGACGGCTACACCTTC.

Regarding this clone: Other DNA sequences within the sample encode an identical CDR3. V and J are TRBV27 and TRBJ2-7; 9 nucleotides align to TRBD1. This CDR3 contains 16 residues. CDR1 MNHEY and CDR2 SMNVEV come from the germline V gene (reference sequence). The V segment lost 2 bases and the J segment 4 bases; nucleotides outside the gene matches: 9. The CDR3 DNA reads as TGTGCCAGCAGTTTAAGTCCCGGGACAGGGAATTACGAGCAGTACTTC. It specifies CASSLSPGTGNYEQYF.

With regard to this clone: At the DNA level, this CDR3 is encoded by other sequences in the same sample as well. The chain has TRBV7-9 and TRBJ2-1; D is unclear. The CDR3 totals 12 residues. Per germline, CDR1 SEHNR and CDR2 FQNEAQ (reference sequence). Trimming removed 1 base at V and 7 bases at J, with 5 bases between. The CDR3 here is CASSLGHNEQFF. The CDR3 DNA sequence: TGTGCCAGCAGCTTAGGACATAATGAGCAGTTCTTC.

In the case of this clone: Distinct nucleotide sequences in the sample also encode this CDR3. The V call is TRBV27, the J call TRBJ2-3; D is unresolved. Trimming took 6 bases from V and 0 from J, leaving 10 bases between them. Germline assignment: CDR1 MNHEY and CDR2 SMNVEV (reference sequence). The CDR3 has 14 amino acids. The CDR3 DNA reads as TGTGCCAGCAGGCGACGGGCTAGCACAGATACGCAGTATTTT. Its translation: CASRRRASTDTQYF.

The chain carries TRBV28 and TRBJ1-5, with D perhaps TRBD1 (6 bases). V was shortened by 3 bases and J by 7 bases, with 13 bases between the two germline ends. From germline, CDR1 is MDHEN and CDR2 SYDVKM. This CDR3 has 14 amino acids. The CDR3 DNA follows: TGTGCCAGCAGTTTCTACAGGGCCGAACAGCCCCAGCATTTT. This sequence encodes CASSFYRAEQPQHF.